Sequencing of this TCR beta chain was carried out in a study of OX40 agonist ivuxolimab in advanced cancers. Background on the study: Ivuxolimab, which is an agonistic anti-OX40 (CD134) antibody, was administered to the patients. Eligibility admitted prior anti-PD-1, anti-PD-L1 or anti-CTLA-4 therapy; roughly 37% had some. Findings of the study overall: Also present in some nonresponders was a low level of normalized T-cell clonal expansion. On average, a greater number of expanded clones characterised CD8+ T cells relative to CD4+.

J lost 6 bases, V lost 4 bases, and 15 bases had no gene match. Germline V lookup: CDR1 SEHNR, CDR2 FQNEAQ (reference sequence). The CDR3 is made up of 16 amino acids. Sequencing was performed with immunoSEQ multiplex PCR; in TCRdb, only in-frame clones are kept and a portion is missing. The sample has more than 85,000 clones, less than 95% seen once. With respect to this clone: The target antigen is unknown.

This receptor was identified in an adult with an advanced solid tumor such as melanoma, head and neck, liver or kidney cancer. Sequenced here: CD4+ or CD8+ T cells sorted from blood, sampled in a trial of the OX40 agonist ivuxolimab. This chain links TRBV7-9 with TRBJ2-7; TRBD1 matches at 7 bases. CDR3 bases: TGTGCCAGCAGCTCGATTTCCGGGACAGCGCTCCGCGAGCAGTACTTC. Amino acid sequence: CASSSISGTALREQYF.